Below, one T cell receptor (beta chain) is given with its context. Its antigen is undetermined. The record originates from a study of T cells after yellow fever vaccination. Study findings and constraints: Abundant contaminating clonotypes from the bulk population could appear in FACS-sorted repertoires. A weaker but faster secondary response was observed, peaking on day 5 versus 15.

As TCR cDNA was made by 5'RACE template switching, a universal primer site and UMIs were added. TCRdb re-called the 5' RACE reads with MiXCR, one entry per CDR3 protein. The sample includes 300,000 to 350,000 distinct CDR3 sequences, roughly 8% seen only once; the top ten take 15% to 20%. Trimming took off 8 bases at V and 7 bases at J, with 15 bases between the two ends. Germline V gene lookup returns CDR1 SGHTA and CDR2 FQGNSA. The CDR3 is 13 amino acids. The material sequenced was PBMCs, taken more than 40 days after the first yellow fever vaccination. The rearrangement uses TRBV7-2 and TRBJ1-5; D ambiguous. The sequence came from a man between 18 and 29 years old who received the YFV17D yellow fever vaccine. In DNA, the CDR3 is TGTGCCAGCGTCCGTGAGGTGGGGCAGCCCCAGCATTTT. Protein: CASVREVGQPQHF.